This T cell receptor (beta chain) stems from a study of blood T cell repertoires in COVID-19. Study-wide background: Sites across the United States, Italy and Spain contributed samples from acute and convalescent COVID-19. T cells, B-cell-depleted T cells, or PBMCs provided the cDNA or gDNA that served as material.

The germline CDR1 and CDR2 sequences are LGHDT and YNNKEL (reference sequence). Trimming shortened V by 1 base and J by 4 bases, and 8 bases separated the two germline ends. The CDR3 contains 14 residues. Source study methods: Estimation of nucleated cell counts relied on the amplification of reference gene primers. Assay: immunoSEQ multiplex PCR; the TCRdb copy retains only in-frame clones and omits some. That table furnishes V, J and clone size, whereas the DNA furnished D and trimming. The table has 120,000 or so clones, over 75% seen once. The sample taken for sequencing was peripheral blood. The TCR originated in a woman older than 75 with acute or convalescent COVID-19. V usage is TRBV3-1 (or the pseudogene TRBV3-2) and J usage is TRBJ1-3; D not certain. This CDR3 is CASSQVGLGNTIYF. The CDR3 nucleotides are TGTGCCAGCAGCCAAGTTGGACTCGGAAACACCATATATTTT.